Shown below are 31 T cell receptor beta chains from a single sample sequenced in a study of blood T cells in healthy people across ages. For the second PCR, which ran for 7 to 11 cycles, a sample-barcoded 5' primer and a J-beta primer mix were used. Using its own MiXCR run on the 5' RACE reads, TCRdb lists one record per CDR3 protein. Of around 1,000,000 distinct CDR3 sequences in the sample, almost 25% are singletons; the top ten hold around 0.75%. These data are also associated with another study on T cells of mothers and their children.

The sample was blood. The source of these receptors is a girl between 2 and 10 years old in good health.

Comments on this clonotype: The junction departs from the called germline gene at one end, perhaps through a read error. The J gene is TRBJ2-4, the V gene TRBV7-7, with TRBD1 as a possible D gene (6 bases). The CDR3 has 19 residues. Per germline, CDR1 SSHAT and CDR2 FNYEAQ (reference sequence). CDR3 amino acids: CASSLPPLGRPPKGDIQYF. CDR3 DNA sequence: TGTGCTAGCAGCCTCCCCCCTTTGGGCAGGCCACCTAAGGGGGACATTCAGTACTTC. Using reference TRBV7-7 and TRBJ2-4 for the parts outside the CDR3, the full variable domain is GAGVSQSPRYKVTKRGQDVTLRCDPISSHATLYWYQQALGQGPEFLTYFNYEAQPDKSGLPSDRFSAERPEGSISTLTIQRTEQRDSAMYRCASSLPPLGRPPKGDIQYFGAGTRLSVL.

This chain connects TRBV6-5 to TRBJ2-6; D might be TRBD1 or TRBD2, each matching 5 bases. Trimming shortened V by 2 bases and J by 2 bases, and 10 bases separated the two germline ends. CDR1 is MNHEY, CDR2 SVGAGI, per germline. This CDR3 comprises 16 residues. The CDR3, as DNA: TGTGCCAGCAGTTACGAGGGGAGACCTGGGGCCAACGTCCTGACTTTC. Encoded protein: CASSYEGRPGANVLTF.

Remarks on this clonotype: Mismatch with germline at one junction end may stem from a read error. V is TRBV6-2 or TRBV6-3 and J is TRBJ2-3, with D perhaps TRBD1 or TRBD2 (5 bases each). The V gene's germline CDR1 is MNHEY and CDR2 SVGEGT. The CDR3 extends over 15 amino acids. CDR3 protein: CASSYPDLLGDTRYF. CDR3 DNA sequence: TGTGCCAGCAGTTACCCGGATCTCTTGGGGGATACGCGGTATTTT.

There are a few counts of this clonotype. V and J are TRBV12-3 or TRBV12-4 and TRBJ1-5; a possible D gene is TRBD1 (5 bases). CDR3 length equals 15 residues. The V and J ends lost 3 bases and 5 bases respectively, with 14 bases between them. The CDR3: CASSFGGTIDQPQHF. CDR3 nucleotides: TGTGCCAGCAGTTTCGGGGGGACTATTGATCAGCCCCAGCATTTT.

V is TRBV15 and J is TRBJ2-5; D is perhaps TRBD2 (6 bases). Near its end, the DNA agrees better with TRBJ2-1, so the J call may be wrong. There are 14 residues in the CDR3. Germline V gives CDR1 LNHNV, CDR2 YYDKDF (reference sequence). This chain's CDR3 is CATSRVGGWNEQFF. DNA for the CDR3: TGTGCCACCAGCAGAGTGGGGGGTTGGAATGAGCAGTTCTTC.

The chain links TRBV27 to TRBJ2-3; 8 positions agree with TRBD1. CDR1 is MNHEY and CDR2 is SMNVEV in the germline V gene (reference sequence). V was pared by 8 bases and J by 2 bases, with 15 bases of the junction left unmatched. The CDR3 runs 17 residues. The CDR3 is CASGKGTGDRYTDTQYF. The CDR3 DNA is TGTGCCAGCGGAAAAGGCACGGGGGACAGGTACACAGATACGCAGTATTTT.

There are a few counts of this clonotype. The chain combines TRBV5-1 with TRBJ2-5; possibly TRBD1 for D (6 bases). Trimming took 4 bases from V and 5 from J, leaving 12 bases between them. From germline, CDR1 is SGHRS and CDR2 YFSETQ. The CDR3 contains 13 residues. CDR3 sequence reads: CASSTDRRETQYF. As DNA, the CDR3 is TGCGCCAGCAGCACCGACAGGCGGGAGACCCAGTACTTC.

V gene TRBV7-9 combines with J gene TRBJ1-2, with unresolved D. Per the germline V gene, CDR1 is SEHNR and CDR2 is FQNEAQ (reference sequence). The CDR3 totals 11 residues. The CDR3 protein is CAGYGVRGYTF. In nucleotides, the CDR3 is TGTGCGGGGTACGGGGTCCGTGGCTACACCTTC. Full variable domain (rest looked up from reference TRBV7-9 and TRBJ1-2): DTGVSQNPRHKITKRGQNVTFRCDPISEHNRLYWYRQTLGQGPEFLTYFQNEAQLEKSRLLSDRFSAERPKGSFSTLEIQRTEQGDSAMYLCAGYGVRGYTFGSGTRLTVV.

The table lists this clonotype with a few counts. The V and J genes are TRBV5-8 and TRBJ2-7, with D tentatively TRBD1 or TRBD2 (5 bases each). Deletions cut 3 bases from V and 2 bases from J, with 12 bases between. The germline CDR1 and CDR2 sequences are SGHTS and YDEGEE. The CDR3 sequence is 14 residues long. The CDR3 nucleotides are TGTGCCAGCAGCTACAACATGGGGGCCTACGAGCAGTACTTC. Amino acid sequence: CASSYNMGAYEQYF.

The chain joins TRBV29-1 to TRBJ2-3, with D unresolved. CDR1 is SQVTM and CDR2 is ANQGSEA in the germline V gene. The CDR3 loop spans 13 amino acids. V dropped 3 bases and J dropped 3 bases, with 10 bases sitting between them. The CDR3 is CSVDSLTTDTQYF. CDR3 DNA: TGCAGCGTTGACAGTCTCACGACAGATACGCAGTATTTT.

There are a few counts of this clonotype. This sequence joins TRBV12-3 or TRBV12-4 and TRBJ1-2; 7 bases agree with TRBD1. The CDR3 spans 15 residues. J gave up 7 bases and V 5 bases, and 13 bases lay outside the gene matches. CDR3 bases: TGTGCCAGCAGTCCTCTTATCGGGACAGTAAGTGGCTACACCTTC. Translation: CASSPLIGTVSGYTF.

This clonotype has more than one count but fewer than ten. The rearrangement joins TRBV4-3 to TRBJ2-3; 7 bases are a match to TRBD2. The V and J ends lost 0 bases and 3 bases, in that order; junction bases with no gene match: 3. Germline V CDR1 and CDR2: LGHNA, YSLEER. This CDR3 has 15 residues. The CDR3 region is CASSQEGGRTDTQYF. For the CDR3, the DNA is TGCGCCAGCAGCCAAGAGGGAGGGAGGACAGATACGCAGTATTTT.

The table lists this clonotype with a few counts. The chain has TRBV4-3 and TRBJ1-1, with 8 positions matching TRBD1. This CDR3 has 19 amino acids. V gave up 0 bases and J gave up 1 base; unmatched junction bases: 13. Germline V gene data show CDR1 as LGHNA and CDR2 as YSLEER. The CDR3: CASSQDPLPGGGENTEAFF. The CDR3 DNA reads TGCGCCAGCAGCCAAGATCCGCTCCCAGGGGGCGGGGAGAACACTGAAGCTTTCTTT.

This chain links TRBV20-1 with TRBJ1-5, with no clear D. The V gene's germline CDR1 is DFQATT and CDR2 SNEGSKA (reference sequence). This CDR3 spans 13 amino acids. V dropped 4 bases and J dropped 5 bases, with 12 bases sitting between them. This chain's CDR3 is CSAIERFDQPQHF. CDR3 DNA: TGCAGTGCTATTGAAAGGTTCGATCAGCCCCAGCATTTT.

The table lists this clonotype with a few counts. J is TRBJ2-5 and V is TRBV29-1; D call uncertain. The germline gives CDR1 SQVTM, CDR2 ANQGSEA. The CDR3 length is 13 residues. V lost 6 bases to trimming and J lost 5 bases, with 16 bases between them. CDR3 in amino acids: CSVLSGRSETQYF. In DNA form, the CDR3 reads TGCAGCGTCTTATCGGGTAGATCCGAGACCCAGTACTTC.

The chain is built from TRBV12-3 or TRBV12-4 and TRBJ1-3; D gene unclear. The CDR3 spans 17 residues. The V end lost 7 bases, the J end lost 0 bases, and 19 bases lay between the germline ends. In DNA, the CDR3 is TGTGCCAGCAACCTCTCAGGAGGGAAGGGCTCTGGAAACACCATATATTTT. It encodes CASNLSGGKGSGNTIYF.

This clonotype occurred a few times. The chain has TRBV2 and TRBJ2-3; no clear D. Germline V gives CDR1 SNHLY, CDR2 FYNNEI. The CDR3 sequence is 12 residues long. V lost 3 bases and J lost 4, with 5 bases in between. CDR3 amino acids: CASSEWADTQYF. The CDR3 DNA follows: TGTGCCAGCAGTGAGTGGGCAGATACGCAGTATTTT.

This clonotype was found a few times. The CDR3 nucleotides read TGTGCCAGCAGCTTAGTAGGCTTTCAACCCAGCAATGAGCAGTTCTTC. Its translation: CASSLVGFQPSNEQFF. The rearrangement links TRBV7-2 to TRBJ2-5; D remains ambiguous. TRBJ2-1 explains the end of the DNA better; the J call may be wrong. This CDR3 has 16 amino acids. CDR1 is SGHTA, CDR2 FQGNSA, per germline.

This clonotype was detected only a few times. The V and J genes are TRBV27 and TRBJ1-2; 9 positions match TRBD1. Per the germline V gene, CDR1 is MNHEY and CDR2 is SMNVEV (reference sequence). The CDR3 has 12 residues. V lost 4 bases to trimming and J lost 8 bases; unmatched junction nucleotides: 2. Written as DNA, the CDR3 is TGTGCCAGCAGTTACAGGGGGCAAGGCTACACCTTC. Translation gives CASSYRGQGYTF.

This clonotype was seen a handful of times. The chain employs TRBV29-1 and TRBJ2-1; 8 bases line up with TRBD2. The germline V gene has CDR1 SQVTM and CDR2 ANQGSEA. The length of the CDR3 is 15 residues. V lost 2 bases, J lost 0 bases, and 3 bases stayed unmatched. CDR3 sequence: CSVEIAGSSYNEQFF. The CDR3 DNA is TGCAGCGTTGAAATAGCGGGGAGCTCCTACAATGAGCAGTTCTTC.

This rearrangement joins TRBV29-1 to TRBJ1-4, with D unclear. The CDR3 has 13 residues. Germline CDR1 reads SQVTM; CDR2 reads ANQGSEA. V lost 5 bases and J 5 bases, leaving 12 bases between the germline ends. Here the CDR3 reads CSVLMVLNEKLFF. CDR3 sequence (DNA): TGCAGCGTTCTTATGGTATTAAATGAAAAACTGTTTTTT.

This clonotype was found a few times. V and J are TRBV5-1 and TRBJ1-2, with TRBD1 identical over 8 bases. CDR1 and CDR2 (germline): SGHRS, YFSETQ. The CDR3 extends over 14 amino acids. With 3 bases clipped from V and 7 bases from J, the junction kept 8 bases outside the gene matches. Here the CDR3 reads CASSSDRASGGYTF. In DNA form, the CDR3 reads TGCGCCAGCAGCTCGGACAGGGCGAGTGGTGGCTACACCTTC.

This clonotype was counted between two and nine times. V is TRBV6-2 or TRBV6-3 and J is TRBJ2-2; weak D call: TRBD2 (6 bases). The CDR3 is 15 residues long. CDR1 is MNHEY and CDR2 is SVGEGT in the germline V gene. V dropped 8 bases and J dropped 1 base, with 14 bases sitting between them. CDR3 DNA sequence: TGTGCCAGCGGGAACTCAGCGGGGAACACCGGGGAGCTGTTTTTT. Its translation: CASGNSAGNTGELFF.

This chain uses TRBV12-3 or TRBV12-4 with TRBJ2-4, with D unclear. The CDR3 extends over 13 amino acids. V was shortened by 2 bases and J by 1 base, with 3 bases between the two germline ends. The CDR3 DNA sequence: TGTGCCAGCAGTTTATCGGCCAAAAACATTCAGTACTTC. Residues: CASSLSAKNIQYF.

The CDR3 reads CASRRGKAGGHTEAFF. The CDR3, as DNA: TGTGCCAGCAGACGCGGCAAGGCCGGGGGGCACACTGAAGCTTTCTTT. This chain links TRBV6-7 with TRBJ1-1; D is possibly TRBD1 (6 bases). Being an ORF, TRBV6-7 has a function that is uncertain. CDR3 length: 16 amino acids. Deletions cut 6 bases from V and 3 bases from J, with 20 bases between.

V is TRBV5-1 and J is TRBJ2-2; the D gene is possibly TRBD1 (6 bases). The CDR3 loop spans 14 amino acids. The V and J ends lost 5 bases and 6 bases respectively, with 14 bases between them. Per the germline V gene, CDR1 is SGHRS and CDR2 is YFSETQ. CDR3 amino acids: CASSHGTKAGELFF. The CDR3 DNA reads TGCGCCAGCAGTCACGGGACAAAGGCCGGGGAGCTGTTTTTT.

The CDR3 nucleotides are TGCAGCGTTGAGACCGACGGATACCTTGACGAGCAGTACTTC. Protein product: CSVETDGYLDEQYF. This chain uses TRBV29-1 with TRBJ2-5; the D is unclear. The tail of the sequence fits TRBJ2-7 better, so the J call may be wrong. The germline CDR1 and CDR2 sequences are SQVTM and ANQGSEA. The CDR3 length is 14 residues.

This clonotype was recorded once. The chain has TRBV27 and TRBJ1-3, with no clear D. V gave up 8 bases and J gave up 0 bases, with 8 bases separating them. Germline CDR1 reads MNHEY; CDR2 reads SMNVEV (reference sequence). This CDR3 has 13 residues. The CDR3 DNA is TGTGCCAGCCGACGGGGCTCTGGAAACACCATATATTTT. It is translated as CASRRGSGNTIYF.

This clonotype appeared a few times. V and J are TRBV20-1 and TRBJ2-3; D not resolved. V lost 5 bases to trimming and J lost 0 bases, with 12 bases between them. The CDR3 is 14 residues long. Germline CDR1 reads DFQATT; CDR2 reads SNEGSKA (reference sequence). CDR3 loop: CSAPDLVSTDTQYF. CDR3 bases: TGCAGTGCTCCGGATCTGGTGAGCACAGATACGCAGTATTTT.

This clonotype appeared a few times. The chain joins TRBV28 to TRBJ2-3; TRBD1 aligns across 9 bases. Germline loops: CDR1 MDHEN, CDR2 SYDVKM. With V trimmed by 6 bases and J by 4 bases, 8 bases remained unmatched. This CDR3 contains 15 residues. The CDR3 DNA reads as TGTGCCAGCAGCCCACAGGGGGCGCGAGCAGATACGCAGTATTTT. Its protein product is CASSPQGARADTQYF.

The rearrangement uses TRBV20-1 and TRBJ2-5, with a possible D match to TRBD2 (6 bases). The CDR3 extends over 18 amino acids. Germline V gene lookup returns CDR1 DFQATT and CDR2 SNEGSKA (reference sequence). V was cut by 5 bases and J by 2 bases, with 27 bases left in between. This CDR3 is CSAGERLEPDFFQETQYF. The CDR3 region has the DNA TGCAGTGCTGGTGAGAGACTAGAGCCCGACTTCTTTCAAGAGACCCAGTACTTC.